This T cell receptor (beta chain) was identified in a study of identical twins. The CDR3 covers 15 residues. The germline CDR1 and CDR2 sequences are MNHNS and SASEGT. V was cut by 8 bases and J by 5 bases, with 21 bases left in between. MiXCR was run by TCRdb on the 5' RACE reads, yielding one entry per CDR3 protein. There are fewer than 350,000 distinct CDR3 sequences in the sample; 6.5% to 9.5% occur only once, and less than 2.5% lies in the top ten. These same records also appear under a second study, on yellow fever vaccine responses in identical twins.

The source of this sequence is a woman younger than 35 in good health. The chain recombines TRBV6-1 with TRBJ1-2, with a possible D match to TRBD1 (5 bases). The specimen was memory (CD45RO+) T cells sorted from blood. CDR3 sequence: CASLPQTDFLYGYTF. The CDR3 DNA is TGTGCCAGCCTGCCCCAGACAGATTTCTTATATGGCTACACCTTC.